The 24 T cell receptor beta chains below were found in one sample sequenced in a study of T-cell memory formation after mild COVID-19. TCRdb used MiXCR to reprocess the 5' RACE reads, holding one entry per CDR3 protein. The sample carries about 400,000 distinct CDR3 sequences, about 22% recorded once. Sequences were obtained from PBMCs or a T cell subset sorted from them (not recorded which). The receptors here all came from an adult woman who had mild COVID-19 (a few samples of this study predate the infection). Cell type and time point are not known.

This clonotype appeared a few times. The chain recombines TRBV5-6 with TRBJ2-5, with D unresolved. Looked up from germline, CDR1 is SGHDT and CDR2 is YYEEEE. The CDR3 sequence is 16 residues long. The V and J ends lost 0 bases and 1 base respectively, with 13 bases between them. CDR3: CASSLGDRPFQETQYF. CDR3 bases: TGTGCCAGCAGCTTGGGGGATCGCCCATTCCAAGAGACCCAGTACTTC.

There are many counts of this clonotype. Germline and junction disagree at one end, which may indicate a read error. J is TRBJ2-1 and V is TRBV7-7; 7 bases match TRBD1. CDR1 SSHAT and CDR2 FNYEAQ come from the germline V gene (reference sequence). The CDR3 has 14 residues. For the CDR3, the DNA is TGTGCTAGCAGCTTAGCGAGGGGGCCCCATGAGCAGTTCTTC. It yields the protein CASSLARGPHEQFF.

This clonotype was seen a few times. The chain carries TRBV6-5 and TRBJ2-3, with D maybe TRBD2 (5 bases). Germline values: CDR1 MNHEY, CDR2 SVGAGI. Trimming shortened V by 6 bases and J by 4 bases, and 17 bases separated the two germline ends. CDR3 length: 15 amino acids. This CDR3 is CASSPTRSLADTQYF. DNA for the CDR3: TGTGCCAGCAGCCCTACTAGGTCGCTGGCAGATACGCAGTATTTT.

This clonotype was detected a few times. The J gene is TRBJ2-3, the V gene TRBV12-3 or TRBV12-4; 9 bases fit TRBD2. This CDR3 spans 14 amino acids. V trimming: 4 bases; J trimming: 6 bases; junction bases outside the gene matches: 5. The CDR3 loop reads CASSWLAGWDTQYF. The CDR3 DNA reads as TGTGCCAGCAGTTGGCTAGCGGGATGGGATACGCAGTATTTT.

This clonotype was seen only a few times. J is TRBJ1-5 and V is TRBV30; D not resolved. Germline V gene sequence: CDR1 GTSNPN, CDR2 SVGIG (reference sequence). V was clipped by 2 bases and J by 2 bases, with 19 bases between them. CDR3 length: 17 amino acids. For the CDR3, the DNA is TGTGCCTGGAGTCCCCTTCGACCGGCGGTGGGCAATCAGCCCCAGCATTTT. Protein sequence: CAWSPLRPAVGNQPQHF.

This clonotype was detected a few times. The chain employs TRBV7-2 and TRBJ1-3; D perhaps matches TRBD1 (5 bases). V shed 1 base and J shed 0 bases, with 7 bases lying between them. CDR1 is SGHTA and CDR2 is FQGNSA in the germline V gene. The CDR3 consists of 15 residues. The CDR3 region has the DNA TGTGCCAGCAGCTTAGGGAGGGGCTCTGGAAACACCATATATTTT. Its protein is CASSLGRGSGNTIYF.

The chain recombines TRBV11-3 with TRBJ2-3; TRBD2 agrees at 10 bases. With 5 bases clipped from V and 1 base from J, the junction kept 6 bases outside the gene matches. The germline V gene has CDR1 SGHNT and CDR2 YENEEA. This CDR3 is 16 amino acids long. This CDR3 reads CASSAGLAARTDTQYF. The CDR3 DNA is TGTGCCAGCAGCGCAGGACTAGCGGCCCGCACAGATACGCAGTATTTT.

This clonotype was counted only a few times. The rearrangement joins TRBV6-2 or TRBV6-3 to TRBJ2-7; D might be TRBD1 (6 bases). The CDR3 consists of 16 residues. Per the germline V gene, CDR1 is MNHEY and CDR2 is SVGEGT. Between the trimmed V and J ends, which lost 6 bases and 1 base, there was a span of 19 bases. The CDR3 reads CASSPIYGTPSYEQYF. The CDR3 DNA reads TGTGCCAGCAGCCCGATTTACGGGACACCGTCCTACGAGCAGTACTTC.

This clonotype has more than one count but fewer than ten. CDR3: CASSLGTHNEQFF. In DNA form, the CDR3 reads TGTGCCAGCAGTTTAGGGACTCACAATGAGCAGTTCTTC. The rearrangement links TRBV12-3 or TRBV12-4 to TRBJ2-1; a possible D gene is TRBD2 (5 bases). V lost 1 base to trimming and J lost 5 bases, with 6 bases between them. The CDR3 length is 13 residues.

In its sample, this clonotype was seen a few times. This rearrangement joins TRBV12-3 or TRBV12-4 to TRBJ2-1, with 9 bases identical to TRBD2. The CDR3 runs 15 residues. The V segment lost 3 bases and the J segment 7 bases; nucleotides outside the gene matches: 7. The chain's CDR3 is CASSFSSGSSNEQFF. CDR3 DNA sequence: TGTGCCAGCAGTTTTAGTAGCGGGAGCTCGAATGAGCAGTTCTTC.

This clonotype has only a few counts. This rearrangement joins TRBV7-9 to TRBJ1-2, with D tentatively TRBD1 (5 bases). The V gene's germline CDR1 is SEHNR and CDR2 FQNEAQ (reference sequence). V lost 1 base and J lost 8, with 11 bases in between. The CDR3 is made up of 13 amino acids. This CDR3 reads CASSLVQGGGYTF. In DNA, the CDR3 is TGTGCCAGCAGCTTAGTTCAGGGCGGCGGCTACACCTTC. The full variable domain, rest sourced from reference TRBV7-9 and TRBJ1-2, is DTGVSQNPRHKITKRGQNVTFRCDPISEHNRLYWYRQTLGQGPEFLTYFQNEAQLEKSRLLSDRFSAERPKGSFSTLEIQRTEQGDSAMYLCASSLVQGGGYTFGSGTRLTVV.

This clonotype was counted a few times. The V call is TRBV28, the J call TRBJ2-1, with 8 bases lining up with TRBD1. CDR3 length: 15 amino acids. CDR1 is MDHEN, CDR2 SYDVKM, per germline. V lost 3 bases and J lost 6; bases outside the gene matches: 7. The CDR3 region is CASSFVDRVTNEQFF. The DNA of the CDR3 is TGTGCCAGCAGTTTCGTGGACAGGGTCACCAATGAGCAGTTCTTC.

This clonotype was found many times. The gene calls are TRBV7-8 and TRBJ2-7; no clear D gene. V was shortened by 1 base and J by 7 bases, with 5 bases between the two germline ends. Germline CDR1 SGHVS, CDR2 FQNEAQ. The CDR3 spans 11 residues. CDR3 protein: CASSLGPEQYF. The CDR3 coding sequence is TGTGCCAGCAGCTTAGGACCGGAGCAGTACTTC. Looking up the rest from reference TRBV7-8 and TRBJ2-7 gives the full variable domain: GAGVSQSPRYKVAKRGQDVALRCDPISGHVSLFWYQQALGQGPEFLTYFQNEAQLDKSGLPSDRFFAERPEGSVSTLKIQRTQQEDSAVYLCASSLGPEQYFGPGTRLTVT.

This clonotype was counted between two and nine times. The rearrangement joins TRBV7-3 to TRBJ2-1, with D possibly TRBD2 on 6 matching bases. The CDR3 length is 13 residues. V was trimmed by 1 base and J by 9 bases, leaving 10 bases between them. CDR1 and CDR2 (germline): SGHTA, FQGTGA. The CDR3 coding sequence is TGTGCCAGCAGCTTAAAGGGAGGTCGTGAGCAGTTCTTC. Protein product: CASSLKGGREQFF.

There are a few counts of this clonotype. This chain joins TRBV15 and TRBJ1-2, with unresolved D. This CDR3 has 13 residues. In germline, CDR1 is LNHNV, CDR2 YYDKDF (reference sequence). The V end was cut by 4 bases, the J end by 4 bases, with 10 bases between. CDR3 sequence (DNA): TGTGCCACCAGCACTCAGCTCTCCTATGGCTACACCTTC. Its translation is CATSTQLSYGYTF. The full variable domain, its missing parts supplied by reference TRBV15 and TRBJ1-2, is DAMVIQNPRYQVTQFGKPVTLSCSQTLNHNVMYWYQQKSSQAPKLLFHYYDKDFNNEADTPDNFQSRRPNTSFCFLDIRSPGLGDTAMYLCATSTQLSYGYTFGSGTRLTVV.

This clonotype occurred a few times. The gene calls are TRBV5-1 and TRBJ2-1; D unresolved. Between the trimmed V and J ends, which lost 1 base and 8 bases, there was a span of 10 bases. Germline assignment: CDR1 SGHRS and CDR2 YFSETQ. This CDR3 contains 13 residues. This CDR3 is CASSLLGDYEQFF. CDR3 nucleotide sequence: TGCGCCAGCAGCTTGTTAGGAGACTATGAGCAGTTCTTC.

J is TRBJ1-5 and V is TRBV6-1, with D possibly TRBD1 on 5 matching bases. Germline V gene lookup returns CDR1 MNHNS and CDR2 SASEGT. Trimming cost V 6 bases and J 2 bases, with 11 bases left between them. The CDR3 contains 14 residues. The CDR3 nucleotides are TGTGCCAGCAGGGCGGACATTGGCAATCAGCCCCAGCATTTT. Encoded protein: CASRADIGNQPQHF.

The sample holds a few counts of this clonotype. The rearrangement uses TRBV5-1 and TRBJ2-1; TRBD1 or TRBD2 may be the D gene (6 bases each). Germline values: CDR1 SGHRS, CDR2 YFSETQ. This CDR3 has 15 amino acids. The V end lost 5 bases, the J end lost 0 bases, and 12 bases lay between the germline ends. Written as DNA, the CDR3 is TGCGCCAGCAGGGTGGGGGGCAGCTCCTACAATGAGCAGTTCTTC. This translates into CASRVGGSSYNEQFF.

V is TRBV30 and J is TRBJ2-1, with 7 bases fitting TRBD1. This CDR3 region has 14 residues. CDR1 is GTSNPN and CDR2 is SVGIG in the germline V gene (reference sequence). With 3 bases clipped from V and 3 bases from J, the junction kept 5 bases outside the gene matches. CDR3 residues: CAWRNRGVYNEQFF. The CDR3 DNA reads as TGTGCCTGGAGAAACAGGGGTGTCTACAATGAGCAGTTCTTC.

This clonotype was recorded a few times. The rearrangement joins TRBV7-2 to TRBJ2-3; perhaps TRBD1 as D (6 bases). CDR3 size: 18 residues. Trimming pared 2 bases from V and 4 bases from J, leaving 22 bases between. CDR1 and CDR2 from the germline V gene are SGHTA and FQGNSA. The CDR3 bases are TGTGCCAGCAGCTTAAGGGGGAGCGGCGGCAGGTCTTCAGATACGCAGTATTTT. Encoded protein: CASSLRGSGGRSSDTQYF.

V is TRBV20-1 and J is TRBJ2-1; TRBD2 aligns across 10 bases. Trimming took 0 bases from V and 6 from J; bases not matched to a gene: 5. This CDR3 region has 15 residues. Germline loops: CDR1 DFQATT, CDR2 SNEGSKA (reference sequence). For the CDR3, the DNA is TGCAGTGCTAGAGAGAGAGCGGGGGGGCCCAATGAGCAGTTCTTC. Its protein is CSARERAGGPNEQFF.

This clonotype has a handful of counts. The chain is built from TRBV9 and TRBJ2-3; the D is unclear. Germline assignment: CDR1 SGDLS and CDR2 YYNGEE. The CDR3 totals 14 residues. V was shortened by 4 bases and J by 2 bases, with 11 bases between the two germline ends. The CDR3 is CASSPKIDTDTQYF. The CDR3 DNA reads as TGTGCCAGCAGCCCGAAGATCGACACAGATACGCAGTATTTT.

The V and J genes are TRBV27 and TRBJ1-6, with TRBD1 as a possible D gene (6 bases). The CDR3 covers 17 residues. Trimming left V 6 bases short and J 0 bases short, with 15 bases between. CDR1 and CDR2 from the germline V gene are MNHEY and SMNVEV (reference sequence). The CDR3 coding sequence is TGTGCCAGCAGCCGCGGACAGTCGAGCTCCTATAATTCACCCCTCCACTTT. Its protein is CASSRGQSSSYNSPLHF.

The chain links TRBV7-2 to TRBJ2-2; TRBD2 might be the D (6 bases). Germline values: CDR1 SGHTA, CDR2 FQGNSA. The CDR3 is made up of 16 amino acids. Trimming removed 5 bases at V and 2 bases at J, with 15 bases between. For the CDR3, the DNA is TGTGCCAGCAGCCCTAGACAACTAGCTAACACCGGGGAGCTGTTTTTT. Translation gives CASSPRQLANTGELFF.